The source of this T cell receptor beta chain is a study of response to subunit inactivated influenza vaccine. With V trimmed by 2 bases and J by 5 bases, 7 bases remained unmatched. The CDR3 contains 15 residues. Germline CDR1 DFQATT, CDR2 SNEGSKA (reference sequence). Using its own MiXCR run on the RT-PCR reads, TCRdb lists one record per CDR3 protein. Of 700,000 to 800,000 distinct CDR3 sequences in the sample, around 20% were seen once. This chain links TRBV20-1 with TRBJ2-3, with 10 nucleotides matching TRBD2. The receptor was derived from a man in his forties or fifties who received an inactivated influenza vaccine. The sequences come from PBMCs from blood, collected about 5 days after vaccination. The CDR3 loop reads CSARTSGALGDTQYF. The DNA for the CDR3 is TGCAGTGCTAGAACTAGCGGGGCGCTCGGAGATACGCAGTATTTT.